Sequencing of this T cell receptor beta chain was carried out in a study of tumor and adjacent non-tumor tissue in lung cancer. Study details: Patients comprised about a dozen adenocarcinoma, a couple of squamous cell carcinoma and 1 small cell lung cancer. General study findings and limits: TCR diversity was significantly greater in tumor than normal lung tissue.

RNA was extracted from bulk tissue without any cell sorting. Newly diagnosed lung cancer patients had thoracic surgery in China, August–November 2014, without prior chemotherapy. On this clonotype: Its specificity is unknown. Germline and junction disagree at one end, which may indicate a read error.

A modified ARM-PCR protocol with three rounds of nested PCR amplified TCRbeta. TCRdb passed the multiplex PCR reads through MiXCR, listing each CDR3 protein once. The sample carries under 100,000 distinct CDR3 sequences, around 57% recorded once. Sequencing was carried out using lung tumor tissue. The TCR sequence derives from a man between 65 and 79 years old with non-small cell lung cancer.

CDR3: CASCLGGRNYEQYF. CDR3 DNA: TGCGCCAGCTGCTTAGGAGGCAGAAACTACGAGCAGTACTTC. The chain is built from TRBV11-2 and TRBJ2-7; D possibly corresponds to TRBD2 (5 bases). The CDR3 extends over 14 amino acids. Germline CDR1 SGHAT, CDR2 FQNNGV. Based on the CDR3 plus reference TRBV11-2 and TRBJ2-7, the full variable domain is EAGVAQSPRYKIIEKRQSVAFWCNPISGHATLYWYQQILGQGPKLLIQFQNNGVVDDSQLPKDRFSAERLKGVDSTLKIQPAKLEDSAVYLCASCLGGRNYEQYFGPGTRLTVT.